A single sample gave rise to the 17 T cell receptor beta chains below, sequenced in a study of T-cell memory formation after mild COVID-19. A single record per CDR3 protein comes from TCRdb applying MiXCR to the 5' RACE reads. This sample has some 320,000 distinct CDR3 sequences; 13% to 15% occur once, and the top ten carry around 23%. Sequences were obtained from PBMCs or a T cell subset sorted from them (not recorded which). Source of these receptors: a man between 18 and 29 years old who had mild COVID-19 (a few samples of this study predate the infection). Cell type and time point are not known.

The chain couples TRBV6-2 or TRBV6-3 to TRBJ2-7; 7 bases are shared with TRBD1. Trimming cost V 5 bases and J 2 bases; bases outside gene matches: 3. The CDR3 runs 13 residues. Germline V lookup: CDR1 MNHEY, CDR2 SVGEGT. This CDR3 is CASSGTEPYEQYF. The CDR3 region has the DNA TGTGCCAGCAGTGGGACAGAACCCTACGAGCAGTACTTC.

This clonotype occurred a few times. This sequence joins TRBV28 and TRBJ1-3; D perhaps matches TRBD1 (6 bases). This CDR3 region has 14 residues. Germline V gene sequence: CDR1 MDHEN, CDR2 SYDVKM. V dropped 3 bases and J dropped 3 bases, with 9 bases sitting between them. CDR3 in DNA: TGTGCCAGCAGTTTGACAGGTTATGGAAACACCATATATTTT. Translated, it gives CASSLTGYGNTIYF.

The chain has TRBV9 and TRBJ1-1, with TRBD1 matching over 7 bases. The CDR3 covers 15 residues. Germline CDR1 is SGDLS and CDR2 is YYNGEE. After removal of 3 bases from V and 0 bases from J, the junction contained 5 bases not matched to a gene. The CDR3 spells CASSGYRGMNTEAFF. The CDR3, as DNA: TGTGCCAGCAGCGGATACAGGGGAATGAACACTGAAGCTTTCTTT.

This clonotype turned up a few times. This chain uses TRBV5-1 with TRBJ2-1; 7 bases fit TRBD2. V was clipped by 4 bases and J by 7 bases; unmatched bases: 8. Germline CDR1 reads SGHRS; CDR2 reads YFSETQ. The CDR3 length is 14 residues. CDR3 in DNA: TGCGCCAGCAGCGCCAGGAGCGGGGTGAATGAGCAGTTCTTC. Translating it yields CASSARSGVNEQFF.

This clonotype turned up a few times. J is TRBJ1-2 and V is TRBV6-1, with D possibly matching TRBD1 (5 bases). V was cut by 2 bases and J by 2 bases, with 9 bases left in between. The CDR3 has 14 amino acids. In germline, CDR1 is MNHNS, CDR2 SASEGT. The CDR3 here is CASSEPGPNYGYTF. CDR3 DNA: TGTGCCAGCAGTGAACCAGGGCCCAACTATGGCTACACCTTC.

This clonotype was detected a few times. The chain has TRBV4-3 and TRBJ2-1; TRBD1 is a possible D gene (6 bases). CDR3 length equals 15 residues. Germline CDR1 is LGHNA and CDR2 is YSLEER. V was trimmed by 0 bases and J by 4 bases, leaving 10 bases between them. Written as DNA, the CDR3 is TGCGCCAGCAGCCAAGAGAGAACAGGGTACAATGAGCAGTTCTTC. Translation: CASSQERTGYNEQFF.

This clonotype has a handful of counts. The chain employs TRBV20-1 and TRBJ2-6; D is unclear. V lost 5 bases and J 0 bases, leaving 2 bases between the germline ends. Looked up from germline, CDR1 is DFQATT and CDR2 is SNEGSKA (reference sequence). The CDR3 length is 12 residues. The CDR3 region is CSAVSGANVLTF. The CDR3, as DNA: TGCAGTGCTGTCTCTGGGGCCAACGTCCTGACTTTC.

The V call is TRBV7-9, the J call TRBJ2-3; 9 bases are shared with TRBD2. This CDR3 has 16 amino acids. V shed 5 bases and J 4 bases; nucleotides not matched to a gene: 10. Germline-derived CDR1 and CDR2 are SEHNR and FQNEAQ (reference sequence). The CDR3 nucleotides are TGTGCCAGCAGCCGGGTGGGGCTAGCGGGGCCAGATACGCAGTATTTT. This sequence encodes CASSRVGLAGPDTQYF.

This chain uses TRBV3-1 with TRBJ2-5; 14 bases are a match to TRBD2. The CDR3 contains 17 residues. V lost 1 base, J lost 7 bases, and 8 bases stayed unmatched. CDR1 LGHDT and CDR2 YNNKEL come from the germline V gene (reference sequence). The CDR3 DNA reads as TGTGCCAGCAGCCAAGCCGGGACTAGCGGGGGAGGAAGGACCCAGTACTTC. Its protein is CASSQAGTSGGGRTQYF.

The CDR3 bases are TGTGCCAGCAGTCGGACACCCCGGCGAGATCAGCCCCAGCATTTT. Protein product: CASSRTPRRDQPQHF. The chain employs TRBV28 and TRBJ1-5; TRBD1 is a possible D gene (5 bases). This CDR3 comprises 15 residues. V dropped 5 bases and J dropped 5 bases, with 16 bases sitting between them. Germline V gene data show CDR1 as MDHEN and CDR2 as SYDVKM.

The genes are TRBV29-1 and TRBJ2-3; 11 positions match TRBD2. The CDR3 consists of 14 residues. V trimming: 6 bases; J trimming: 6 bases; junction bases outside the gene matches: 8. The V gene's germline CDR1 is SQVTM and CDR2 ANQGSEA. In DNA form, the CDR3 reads TGCAGCGTCGCTAGGACTAGCGGGCGGGATACGCAGTATTTT. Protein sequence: CSVARTSGRDTQYF.

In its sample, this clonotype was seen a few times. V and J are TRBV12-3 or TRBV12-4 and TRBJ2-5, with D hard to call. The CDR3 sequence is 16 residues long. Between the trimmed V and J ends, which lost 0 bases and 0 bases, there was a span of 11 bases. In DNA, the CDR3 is TGTGCCAGCAGTTTAGCGCACACGAGTTACCAAGAGACCCAGTACTTC. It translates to CASSLAHTSYQETQYF.

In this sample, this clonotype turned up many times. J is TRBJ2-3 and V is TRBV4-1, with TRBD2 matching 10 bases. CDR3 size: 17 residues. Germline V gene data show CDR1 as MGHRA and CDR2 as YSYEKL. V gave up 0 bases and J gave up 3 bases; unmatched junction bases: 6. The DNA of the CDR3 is TGCGCCAGCAGCCAAGATTGGACTAGCGGAAGGACAGATACGCAGTATTTT. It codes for CASSQDWTSGRTDTQYF.

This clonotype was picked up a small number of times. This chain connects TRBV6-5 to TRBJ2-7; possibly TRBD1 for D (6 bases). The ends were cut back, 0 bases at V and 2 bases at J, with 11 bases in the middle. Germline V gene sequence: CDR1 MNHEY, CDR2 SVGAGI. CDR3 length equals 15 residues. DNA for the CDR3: TGTGCCAGCAGTTACTCGCAGGGGAGAACCTACGAGCAGTACTTC. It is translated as CASSYSQGRTYEQYF.

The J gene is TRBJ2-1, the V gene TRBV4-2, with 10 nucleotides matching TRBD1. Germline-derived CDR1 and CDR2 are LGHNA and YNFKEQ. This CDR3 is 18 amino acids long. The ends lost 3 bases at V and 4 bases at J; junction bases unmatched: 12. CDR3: CASSQDPRQGASYNEQFF. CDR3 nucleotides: TGTGCCAGCAGCCAGGACCCGAGACAGGGGGCATCTTACAATGAGCAGTTCTTC.

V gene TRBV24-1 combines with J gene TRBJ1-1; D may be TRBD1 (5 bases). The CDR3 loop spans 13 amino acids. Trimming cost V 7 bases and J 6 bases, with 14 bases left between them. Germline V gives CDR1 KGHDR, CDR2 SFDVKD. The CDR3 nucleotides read TGTGCCACCAGGTCGCGGGTAGGGGCTGAAGCTTTCTTT. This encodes CATRSRVGAEAFF.

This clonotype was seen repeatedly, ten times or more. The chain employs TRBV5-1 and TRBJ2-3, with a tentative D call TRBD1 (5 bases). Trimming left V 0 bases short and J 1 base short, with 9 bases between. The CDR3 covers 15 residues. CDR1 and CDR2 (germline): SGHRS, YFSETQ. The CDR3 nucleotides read TGCGCCAGCAGCTTGGCCGGCAGGGGCACAGATACGCAGTATTTT. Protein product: CASSLAGRGTDTQYF.